This T cell receptor beta chain was documented in a study of shared clonotypes between healthy human individuals. This clone was seen a few times. Its target is unknown. The material for each subset, its genomic DNA, was split evenly across several immunoSEQ plates. The data were produced by immunoSEQ multiplex PCR, yet TCRdb's version contains in-frame clones alone and is incomplete. The sample carries some 980,000 clones, approximately 76% recorded once. Study-level points and caveats: Memory subsets had estimated richness that was generally smaller than that of naive subsets. Clonotypes shared by all four sorted-subset donors had higher generation probabilities than non-shared clonotypes. The researchers took only blood, and tissue repertoires probably look different.

Germline lookup yields CDR1 MGHDK and CDR2 SYGVNS. The V end was cut by 5 bases, the J end by 4 bases, with 8 bases between. The CDR3 sequence is 12 residues long. V and J are TRBV25-1 and TRBJ1-1; D is possibly TRBD1 (5 bases). This TCR was sampled from a young man in good health. The sequenced sample consisted of memory CD4+ T cells sorted from blood. The sample's subset: CD45RA-negative fraction. The CDR3 coding sequence is TGTGCCAGCAGTTACGGGGGCACTGAAGCTTTCTTT. Its protein is CASSYGGTEAFF.